What follows are 27 T cell receptor beta chains derived from one specimen sequenced in a study of B cell selection in AIRE deficiency. CD4+CD127+ cells were sorted as the conventional CD4 T cells. The method was immunoSEQ multiplex PCR; TCRdb's version includes in-frame clones alone and lacks a portion of them. Here the sample spans tens of thousands of clones, roughly 97% being singletons. Sequenced input: conventional CD4+ T cells sorted from PBMCs. Receptors were obtained from a human donor with AIRE deficiency.

A single count supports this clone. V gene TRBV30 combines with J gene TRBJ1-2, with D hard to call. Germline V lookup: CDR1 GTSNPN, CDR2 SVGIG (reference sequence). V was clipped by 4 bases and J by 4 bases, with 13 bases between them. The CDR3 is 13 amino acids. The CDR3 protein is CAWIGRASYGYTF. CDR3 DNA sequence: TGTGCCTGGATCGGGAGGGCCTCCTATGGCTACACCTTC.

The chain couples TRBV30 to TRBJ2-1; perhaps D is TRBD1 or TRBD2 (6 bases each). Germline CDR1 GTSNPN, CDR2 SVGIG (reference sequence). This CDR3 has 18 amino acids. V was shortened by 0 bases and J by 0 bases, with 18 bases between the two germline ends. The CDR3 DNA is TGTGCCTGGAGTGTAGGAGGGGGGACGGCGAGCTCCTACAATGAGCAGTTCTTC. It encodes CAWSVGGGTASSYNEQFF.

The CDR3 sequence: CASSLYLRASYEQYF. The CDR3 DNA reads as TGTGCCAGCAGCTTGTATCTCCGGGCAAGCTACGAGCAGTACTTC. The chain is built from TRBV5-8 and TRBJ2-7, with D hard to call. V dropped 1 base and J dropped 3 bases, with 14 bases sitting between them. Germline values: CDR1 SGHTS, CDR2 YDEGEE. The CDR3 is 15 residues long.

The V call is TRBV28, the J call TRBJ1-2; D perhaps matches TRBD1 (6 bases). The CDR3 contains 14 residues. CDR1 MDHEN and CDR2 SYDVKM come from the germline V gene. Trimming removed 8 bases from V and 8 bases from J, with 21 bases in between. The CDR3 bases are TGTGCCAGCTCGAGGGGGGGTGGGATCGAAGGCTACACCTTC. This codes for CASSRGGGIEGYTF.

This clone occurred once. The chain employs TRBV7-9 and TRBJ1-4; 7 bases are shared with TRBD1. J lost 3 bases, V lost 5 bases, and 6 bases had no gene match. Germline V gene lookup returns CDR1 SEHNR and CDR2 FQNEAQ (reference sequence). This CDR3 spans 15 amino acids. The DNA of the CDR3 is TGTGCCAGCAGCATGATGACAGGGTCTAATGAAAAACTGTTTTTT. It translates to CASSMMTGSNEKLFF.

V gene TRBV5-5 combines with J gene TRBJ2-5; D gene uncertain. CDR3 size: 17 residues. V lost 0 bases and J 2 bases, leaving 17 bases between the germline ends. Germline V gene sequence: CDR1 SGHKS, CDR2 YYEKEE (reference sequence). The CDR3 protein is CASSLGKGRYPQETQYF. CDR3 DNA: TGTGCCAGCAGCTTGGGAAAAGGGCGCTACCCACAAGAGACCCAGTACTTC.

Regarding this clone: Compared with germline, one end of the junction differs, possibly owing to a read error. The chain couples TRBV7-7 to TRBJ2-3; D gene ambiguous. The germline V gene encodes CDR1 SSHAT and CDR2 FNYEAQ (reference sequence). The CDR3 runs to 15 residues. The CDR3 region is CASSLGLSNTDTQYF. DNA of the CDR3: TGTGCTAGCAGCTTAGGGCTTTCCAACACAGATACGCAGTATTTT.

V gene TRBV5-1 combines with J gene TRBJ2-7; TRBD2 aligns across 8 bases. The CDR3 totals 13 residues. Germline V gives CDR1 SGHRS, CDR2 YFSETQ. The trim removed 5 bases at V and 2 bases at J, leaving 3 bases unmatched. The CDR3 region is CASRETSAYEQYF. The DNA of the CDR3 is TGCGCCAGCAGGGAGACTAGCGCCTACGAGCAGTACTTC.

The chain recombines TRBV15 with TRBJ1-2; 8 nucleotides line up with TRBD1. CDR3 length equals 16 residues. Germline CDR1 reads LNHNV; CDR2 reads YYDKDF (reference sequence). With V trimmed by 1 base and J by 5 bases, 9 bases remained unmatched. The CDR3 reads CATSRGGQGAQYGYTF. Here the CDR3 DNA reads TGTGCCACCAGCAGAGGGGGGCAGGGGGCCCAATATGGCTACACCTTC.

V and J are TRBV28 and TRBJ2-3; D not certain. This CDR3 comprises 13 residues. The V end lost 8 bases, the J end lost 6 bases, and 15 bases lay between the germline ends. The germline V gene has CDR1 MDHEN and CDR2 SYDVKM. The chain's CDR3 is CASGLPRRDTQYF. DNA of the CDR3: TGTGCCAGCGGGCTACCCCGTAGGGATACGCAGTATTTT. The whole variable domain, remainder taken from reference TRBV28 and TRBJ2-3, is DVKVTQSSRYLVKRTGEKVFLECVQDMDHENMFWYRQDPGLGLRLIYFSYDVKMKEKGDIPEGYSVSREKKERFSLILESASTNQTSMYLCASGLPRRDTQYFGPGTRLTVL.

V and J are TRBV27 and TRBJ2-7; D may be TRBD2 (6 bases). With 0 bases removed from V and 3 bases from J, the gap between germline ends came to 15 bases. This CDR3 region has 16 residues. Germline CDR1 reads MNHEY; CDR2 reads SMNVEV (reference sequence). CDR3 sequence: CASSLSGPLGGYEQYF. The CDR3, as DNA: TGTGCCAGCAGTTTATCGGGACCCCTGGGGGGCTACGAGCAGTACTTC.

The chain has TRBV7-2 and TRBJ2-5; D is undetermined. CDR3 length equals 11 residues. V lost 4 bases, J lost 13 bases, and 13 bases lay in between. Germline V lookup: CDR1 SGHTA, CDR2 FQGNSA. The CDR3 coding sequence is TGTGCCAGCAGCTCCGCACTCAACGTGTACTTC. It codes for CASSSALNVYF.

The V gene is TRBV21-1, the J gene TRBJ2-2. TRBV21-1 is flagged as a pseudogene. The CDR3 is made up of 17 amino acids. CDR3 sequence reads: CASIREQLRLTHGELFF. The CDR3 bases are TGTGCCAGCATCAGGGAGCAACTACGACTCACTCACGGGGAGCTGTTTTTT.

This chain uses TRBV7-3 with TRBJ2-2, with D unresolved. The germline V and J ends were trimmed by 1 base and 6 bases, with 3 bases remaining between them. Germline V CDR1 and CDR2: SGHTA, FQGTGA. The CDR3 totals 12 residues. The CDR3 DNA is TGTGCCAGCAGCTTAAAGGCCGGGGAGCTGTTTTTT. Translated: CASSLKAGELFF.

V is TRBV11-3 and J is TRBJ2-5; 11 bases are a match to TRBD1. The CDR3 covers 15 residues. The germline CDR1 and CDR2 sequences are SGHNT and YENEEA. Unmatched junction bases numbered 3, after V lost 4 bases and J lost 2 bases. The CDR3 region is CASSSGQGAQETQYF. CDR3 coding DNA: TGTGCCAGCAGCTCCGGACAGGGGGCTCAAGAGACCCAGTACTTC.

This clone was detected only once. The CDR3: CASSLDGTGLGMGSQYF. For the CDR3, the DNA is TGTGCCAGCAGCTTAGATGGGACAGGGTTAGGGATGGGGTCCCAGTACTTC. The V call is TRBV11-3, the J call TRBJ2-5, with TRBD1 matching 9 bases. CDR3 length: 17 residues. CDR1 and CDR2 from the germline V gene are SGHNT and YENEEA. J was trimmed by 9 bases and V by 0 bases; bases with no gene match: 14.

The chain links TRBV5-4 to TRBJ2-6; a weak D match, TRBD1 (6 bases). V gave up 4 bases and J gave up 3 bases, with 11 bases separating them. Germline V CDR1 and CDR2: SGHNT, YYREEE (reference sequence). This CDR3 has 15 residues. CDR3 region: CASSPRGNGANVLTF. CDR3 in DNA: TGTGCCAGCAGCCCCAGGGGTAATGGGGCCAACGTCCTGACTTTC.

This chain connects TRBV27 to TRBJ2-7; either TRBD1 or TRBD2 may fit D (5 bases each). CDR1 and CDR2 (germline): MNHEY, SMNVEV (reference sequence). V was cut by 5 bases and J by 3 bases, with 20 bases left in between. CDR3 length equals 16 residues. The DNA for the CDR3 is TGTGCCAGCAGTCCTCTTTTAGGGACGAAGGGCTACGAGCAGTACTTC. It translates to CASSPLLGTKGYEQYF.

The V gene is TRBV12-5, the J gene TRBJ1-3; D unresolved. Germline V CDR1 and CDR2: LGHNT, FRNRAP. The CDR3 has 13 amino acids. Deletions cut 6 bases from V and 4 bases from J, with 10 bases between. This chain's CDR3 is CASGLRPGNTIYF. The CDR3 coding sequence is TGTGCTAGTGGCCTTCGGCCGGGAAACACCATATATTTT.

This clone has only a few counts. The genes are TRBV27 and TRBJ1-2; 8 positions agree with TRBD1. V lost 5 bases, J lost 8 bases, and 13 bases stayed unmatched. The CDR3 is 15 amino acids. Germline V CDR1 and CDR2: MNHEY, SMNVEV (reference sequence). CDR3 region: CASSRLDREGVGYTF. The CDR3 coding sequence is TGTGCCAGCAGTAGGTTGGACAGGGAGGGGGTAGGCTACACCTTC.

About this clone: This sample also contains other DNA sequences that code for the same CDR3. The CDR3 region is CASRLGSGNTIYF. CDR3 in DNA: TGTGCCAGTAGGCTGGGGTCTGGAAACACCATATATTTT. V is TRBV19 and J is TRBJ1-3, with D unresolved. Germline assignment: CDR1 LNHDA and CDR2 SQIVND (reference sequence). The V and J ends lost 6 bases and 1 base respectively, with 7 bases between them. The CDR3 is made up of 13 amino acids. Using reference TRBV19 and TRBJ1-3 for the parts outside the CDR3, the full variable domain is DGGITQSPKYLFRKEGQNVTLSCEQNLNHDAMYWYRQDPGQGLRLIYYSQIVNDFQKGDIAEGYSVSREKKESFPLTVTSAQKNPTAFYLCASRLGSGNTIYFGEGSWLTVV.

Remarks on this clone: Additional DNA sequences in this sample encode the identical CDR3. The gene calls are TRBV7-2 and TRBJ1-2; no clear D gene. Germline V gives CDR1 SGHTA, CDR2 FQGNSA. The CDR3 is 12 amino acids. The V end was cut by 1 base, the J end by 4 bases, with 4 bases between. The CDR3 DNA follows: TGTGCCAGCAGCTTAGAGGGCTATGGCTACACCTTC. This translates into CASSLEGYGYTF.

This chain links TRBV10-3 with TRBJ2-7, with D possibly called TRBD1 or TRBD2 (6 bases each). This CDR3 contains 12 residues. Germline CDR1 reads ENHRY; CDR2 reads SYGVKD. Between the trimmed V and J ends, which lost 11 bases and 0 bases, there was a span of 11 bases. The CDR3 nucleotides read TGTGCCGGCGGGGACATCTCCTACGAGCAGTACTTC. This sequence encodes CAGGDISYEQYF.

DNA of the CDR3: TGTGCCAGCAGCTTAGATTCGGAGACCCAGTACTTC. Encoded protein: CASSLDSETQYF. The chain combines TRBV11-3 with TRBJ2-5; D not certain. Germline assignment: CDR1 SGHNT and CDR2 YENEEA. The CDR3 is made up of 12 amino acids. Trimming left V 0 bases short and J 5 bases short, with 4 bases between.

The DNA of the CDR3 is TGTGCCAGCAGCGAGGGTCTTACTAGGACAAATGAGCAGTTCTTC. This codes for CASSEGLTRTNEQFF. The rearrangement joins TRBV14 to TRBJ2-1, with D perhaps TRBD1 or TRBD2 (5 bases each). The CDR3 spans 15 residues. Trimming pared 5 bases from V and 7 bases from J, leaving 18 bases between. Germline V gives CDR1 SGHDN, CDR2 FVKESK.

This chain connects TRBV9 to TRBJ2-5; TRBD2 matches at 12 bases. The CDR3 loop spans 16 amino acids. Germline values: CDR1 SGDLS, CDR2 YYNGEE. Trimming removed 0 bases from V and 4 bases from J; junction bases left unmatched: 4. CDR3 protein: CASSVELAGGSETQYF. The CDR3 DNA is TGTGCCAGCAGCGTAGAACTAGCGGGAGGTTCAGAGACCCAGTACTTC. Together with reference TRBV9 and TRBJ2-5, the CDR3 gives the full variable domain: DSGVTQTPKHLITATGQRVTLRCSPRSGDLSVYWYQQSLDQGLQFLIQYYNGEERAKGNILERFSAQQFPDLHSELNLSSLELGDSALYFCASSVELAGGSETQYFGPGTRLLVL.

This chain links TRBV2 with TRBJ2-1; TRBD2 matches 10 bases. Germline CDR1 is SNHLY and CDR2 is FYNNEI. The CDR3 runs 14 residues. The ends lost 2 bases at V and 9 bases at J; junction bases unmatched: 4. The CDR3: CASSELAGAIEQFF. DNA for the CDR3: TGTGCCAGCAGTGAACTAGCGGGAGCGATTGAGCAGTTCTTC.